The 25 T cell receptor beta chains listed next were all sequenced from one sample in a study of blood T cell repertoires in COVID-19. The repertoire was sequenced with immunoSEQ multiplex PCR; TCRdb's copy has only in-frame clones and lacks some. The sample lists more than 65,000 clones; 89% were seen once. Material for sequencing was peripheral blood. The origin of the receptors is a man aged 45-65 years with acute or convalescent COVID-19.

The V call is TRBV28, the J call TRBJ2-3; 8 bases map to TRBD2. The V gene end was trimmed by 6 bases and the J gene end by 4 bases; junction bases not matched to a gene: 9. The CDR3 totals 15 residues. The germline CDR1 and CDR2 sequences are MDHEN and SYDVKM. The CDR3 reads CASSPGGPRSDTQYF. CDR3 in DNA: TGTGCCAGCAGCCCGGGGGGGCCGAGGTCAGATACGCAGTATTTT.

This rearrangement joins TRBV30 to TRBJ1-2; TRBD1 aligns across 10 bases. This CDR3 region has 14 residues. In germline, CDR1 is GTSNPN, CDR2 SVGIG (reference sequence). V lost 2 bases to trimming and J lost 1 base; unmatched junction nucleotides: 1. This CDR3 reads CAWSRDRGNYGYTF. CDR3 bases: TGTGCCTGGAGTCGGGACAGGGGTAACTATGGCTACACCTTC.

This chain uses TRBV4-2 with TRBJ2-3; 8 bases align to TRBD2. This CDR3 is 16 amino acids long. Germline loops: CDR1 LGHNA, CDR2 YNFKEQ. V was pared by 4 bases and J by 2 bases, with 8 bases of the junction left unmatched. CDR3 in amino acids: CASSRSAGGPTDTQYF. In DNA form, the CDR3 reads TGTGCCAGCAGCCGTTCGGCGGGGGGACCCACAGATACGCAGTATTTT.

This CDR3 reads CASSFNRDTSGNTIYF. Written as DNA, the CDR3 is TGCGCCAGCAGCTTCAACCGGGACACCTCTGGAAACACCATATATTTT. The V gene is TRBV4-1, the J gene TRBJ1-3; D is perhaps TRBD1 (6 bases). In germline, CDR1 is MGHRA, CDR2 YSYEKL. This CDR3 is 16 amino acids long. The V end was cut by 5 bases, the J end by 0 bases, with 14 bases between.

The V and J genes are TRBV7-3 and TRBJ2-2, with 11 bases identical to TRBD2. The CDR3 has 15 amino acids. Germline CDR1 and CDR2: SGHTA and FQGTGA. V dropped 5 bases and J dropped 6; count of bases not matched to a gene: 5. CDR3 loop: CASSLLGLAAGELFF. The CDR3 DNA is TGTGCCAGCAGCCTGTTGGGACTAGCGGCCGGGGAGCTGTTTTTT.

V gene TRBV7-8 combines with J gene TRBJ2-2; TRBD2 matches 9 bases. CDR1 is SGHVS and CDR2 is FQNEAQ in the germline V gene. Unmatched junction bases numbered 5, after V lost 3 bases and J lost 3 bases. This CDR3 region has 16 residues. As DNA, the CDR3 is TGTGCCAGCAGCTTGGGAGCGGGGGGCCACACCGGGGAGCTGTTTTTT. Translated, it gives CASSLGAGGHTGELFF.

J is TRBJ1-2 and V is TRBV27, with 8 bases fitting TRBD1. The germline V gene encodes CDR1 MNHEY and CDR2 SMNVEV (reference sequence). The CDR3 has 13 amino acids. V shed 5 bases and J 7 bases; nucleotides not matched to a gene: 6. CDR3 loop: CASSPGQGGGYTF. CDR3 sequence (DNA): TGTGCCAGCAGTCCAGGACAGGGCGGTGGCTACACCTTC.

This rearrangement joins TRBV11-2 to TRBJ1-1, with D perhaps TRBD1 (6 bases). The CDR3 totals 14 residues. Germline-derived CDR1 and CDR2 are SGHAT and FQNNGV. V lost 6 bases to trimming and J lost 2 bases, with 13 bases between them. In DNA form, the CDR3 reads TGTGCCAGCAGTCAAAGACAGGTAAACACTGAAGCTTTCTTT. This translates into CASSQRQVNTEAFF.

This clone has a handful of counts. This chain connects TRBV12-5 to TRBJ2-2, with TRBD2 identical over 14 bases. This CDR3 spans 20 amino acids. V lost 2 bases and J lost 0; bases outside the gene matches: 8. Germline V gene data show CDR1 as LGHNT and CDR2 as FRNRAP. CDR3: CASGLYARTSGGTNTGELFF. CDR3 coding DNA: TGTGCTAGTGGTTTGTACGCCAGGACTAGCGGGGGGACGAACACCGGGGAGCTGTTTTTT.

This chain joins TRBV9 and TRBJ2-5, with 12 bases identical to TRBD1. The V gene's germline CDR1 is SGDLS and CDR2 YYNGEE. The V gene end was trimmed by 3 bases and the J gene end by 4 bases; junction bases not matched to a gene: 4. The CDR3 is 15 residues long. CDR3 DNA: TGTGCCAGCAGCGCCGGGACAGGGGGCTTAGAGACCCAGTACTTC. Its protein product is CASSAGTGGLETQYF.

The chain links TRBV5-6 to TRBJ2-3, with TRBD1 as a possible D gene (6 bases). Between the trimmed V and J ends, which lost 0 bases and 0 bases, there was a span of 14 bases. Germline V gives CDR1 SGHDT, CDR2 YYEEEE. This CDR3 region has 17 residues. This chain's CDR3 is CASSLGVAGASTDTQYF. DNA for the CDR3: TGTGCCAGCAGCTTGGGAGTCGCAGGGGCTAGCACAGATACGCAGTATTTT.

The V and J genes are TRBV5-4 and TRBJ2-7, with D possibly TRBD1 on 6 matching bases. The CDR3 has 15 amino acids. Trimming cost V 4 bases and J 3 bases, with 17 bases left between them. Germline V lookup: CDR1 SGHNT, CDR2 YYREEE (reference sequence). DNA of the CDR3: TGTGCCAGCAGCCCCGGAAGGGGGACACACTACGAGCAGTACTTC. Translating gives CASSPGRGTHYEQYF.

V gene TRBV28 combines with J gene TRBJ1-4; the D gene is possibly TRBD1 (6 bases). V dropped 6 bases and J dropped 8 bases, with 16 bases sitting between them. This CDR3 is built from 14 residues. Germline assignment: CDR1 MDHEN and CDR2 SYDVKM. The CDR3 reads CASRLGGAGEKLFF. For the CDR3, the DNA is TGTGCCAGCAGACTAGGGGGGGCAGGAGAAAAACTGTTTTTT.

The V gene is TRBV19, the J gene TRBJ1-5, with TRBD1 matching over 7 bases. V lost 5 bases and J lost 4; bases outside the gene matches: 2. The CDR3 loop spans 13 amino acids. Germline V gene lookup returns CDR1 LNHDA and CDR2 SQIVND (reference sequence). CDR3 bases: TGTGCCAGTAGTGGGGACAGAAATCAGCCCCAGCATTTT. This sequence encodes CASSGDRNQPQHF.

This chain connects TRBV14 to TRBJ1-2, with D possibly TRBD1 on 5 matching bases. The ends were cut back, 2 bases at V and 6 bases at J, with 13 bases in the middle. The CDR3 covers 14 residues. CDR1 and CDR2 (germline): SGHDN, FVKESK. CDR3 protein: CASSQYGRGDGYTF. The CDR3 bases are TGTGCCAGCAGCCAATACGGAAGGGGCGATGGCTACACCTTC.

This chain connects TRBV9 to TRBJ2-7; D possibly corresponds to TRBD2 (7 bases). Germline V gene data show CDR1 as SGDLS and CDR2 as YYNGEE. V lost 0 bases to trimming and J lost 5 bases, with 9 bases between them. This CDR3 region has 13 residues. CDR3 DNA sequence: TGTGCCAGCAGCGTAGGGGGGGGCCACGAGCAGTACTTC. It translates to CASSVGGGHEQYF.

A few counts support this clone. The chain uses TRBV6-5 and TRBJ1-5; D remains unclear. This CDR3 is 13 amino acids long. Trimming took 6 bases from V and 7 from J, leaving 13 bases between them. Per the germline V gene, CDR1 is MNHEY and CDR2 is SVGAGI. The CDR3 sequence is CASSSAGWQPQHF. The CDR3 nucleotides read TGTGCCAGCAGCTCGGCGGGGTGGCAGCCCCAGCATTTT.

J is TRBJ2-5 and V is TRBV6-5; TRBD2 aligns across 11 bases. Germline-derived CDR1 and CDR2 are MNHEY and SVGAGI. The CDR3 has 16 amino acids. The ends lost 3 bases at V and 1 base at J; junction bases unmatched: 4. Written as DNA, the CDR3 is TGTGCCAGCAGTTATACTAGCGGGGGCCCCCAAGAGACCCAGTACTTC. It yields the protein CASSYTSGGPQETQYF.

This clone was found once. V is TRBV9 and J is TRBJ1-4; 7 bases agree with TRBD1. This CDR3 region has 15 residues. Germline V gives CDR1 SGDLS, CDR2 YYNGEE. V trimming: 0 bases; J trimming: 4 bases; junction bases outside the gene matches: 3. CDR3 nucleotides: TGTGCCAGCAGCGTAGCAGGGGGATTTAATGAAAAACTGTTTTTT. This gives the protein CASSVAGGFNEKLFF. The variable domain in full, completed from reference TRBV9 and TRBJ1-4, reads DSGVTQTPKHLITATGQRVTLRCSPRSGDLSVYWYQQSLDQGLQFLIQYYNGEERAKGNILERFSAQQFPDLHSELNLSSLELGDSALYFCASSVAGGFNEKLFFGSGTQLSVL.

The genes are TRBV29-1 and TRBJ2-3; D gene uncertain. CDR3 size: 13 residues. CDR1 is SQVTM, CDR2 ANQGSEA, per germline. V lost 5 bases and J lost 1, with 10 bases in between. The CDR3 is CSVMAEGTDTQYF. DNA of the CDR3: TGCAGCGTTATGGCCGAGGGCACAGATACGCAGTATTTT.

V gene TRBV6-5 combines with J gene TRBJ1-5; 9 bases fit TRBD1. This CDR3 contains 15 residues. Germline V gene data show CDR1 as MNHEY and CDR2 as SVGAGI. Trimming cost V 8 bases and J 3 bases; bases outside gene matches: 8. The CDR3: CASGSGTGHNQPQHF. As DNA, the CDR3 is TGTGCCAGCGGCTCCGGGACAGGGCACAATCAGCCCCAGCATTTT.

This chain links TRBV6-6 with TRBJ2-4; 9 positions match TRBD1. CDR3 length: 13 amino acids. V gave up 5 bases and J gave up 9 bases; unmatched junction bases: 5. The germline V gene encodes CDR1 MNHNY and CDR2 SVGAGI (reference sequence). The CDR3 DNA is TGTGCCAGCAGTCAGGACAGGGGAGGCATTCAGTACTTC. Protein sequence: CASSQDRGGIQYF.

This chain links TRBV10-2 with TRBJ1-2; the D is unclear. Trimming cost V 6 bases and J 3 bases, with 11 bases left between them. The germline gives CDR1 WSHSY, CDR2 SAAADI. This CDR3 spans 13 amino acids. CDR3 in DNA: TGCGCCAGCAGGGCGGGAGTGGACTATGGCTACACCTTC. The encoded protein is CASRAGVDYGYTF.

The chain recombines TRBV6-5 with TRBJ2-6; tentatively, D is TRBD1 (5 bases). This CDR3 is built from 15 residues. The germline V gene encodes CDR1 MNHEY and CDR2 SVGAGI. The V end lost 6 bases, the J end lost 1 base, and 10 bases lay between the germline ends. The CDR3 loop is CASRSTASGANVLTF. The DNA of the CDR3 is TGTGCCAGCAGATCGACAGCTTCTGGGGCCAACGTCCTGACTTTC.

The chain couples TRBV19 to TRBJ1-5; 9 positions match TRBD1. The CDR3 loop spans 17 amino acids. Looked up from germline, CDR1 is LNHDA and CDR2 is SQIVND (reference sequence). V shed 4 bases and J 0 bases; nucleotides not matched to a gene: 7. In nucleotides, the CDR3 is TGTGCCAGTAGTAAAACCGGGACAGGGATTAGCAATCAGCCCCAGCATTTT. It translates to CASSKTGTGISNQPQHF.